The clone carrying this T cell receptor beta chain has a count of ten or more. Its cognate antigen is unknown. This sample was taken from a study of CD8 T cells in ankylosing spondylitis. Notes on the study in general: There was reportedly significant enrichment of clones that were disease-linked in matched ankylosing spondylitis synovial fluid. Peripheral blood samples showed relatively rare disease-linked clones, and these clones were CD8+. Ankylosing spondylitis blood appeared to carry a characteristic TCR beta motif of roughly 8 highly homologous variants.

The authors made TCR beta libraries by quantitative 5'-RACE with molecular barcodes. TCRdb re-called the 5' RACE reads with MiXCR, one entry per CDR3 protein. The sample lists 200,000 to 300,000 distinct CDR3 sequences, roughly 8.6% occurring once. J gave up 0 bases and V 4 bases, and 3 bases lay outside the gene matches. Germline V CDR1 and CDR2: DFQATT, SNEGSKA (reference sequence). The CDR3 runs 14 residues. V is TRBV20-1 and J is TRBJ1-5, with 7 bases matching TRBD1. The sequenced material came from blood, either unsorted or a sorted T cell fraction (not recorded which). The sequence was collected from a male donor with ankylosing spondylitis or in good health (not recorded which). The CDR3 coding sequence is TGCAGTGCTAAGACAGGGTATAGCAATCAGCCCCAGCATTTT. Amino acids: CSAKTGYSNQPQHF.